Listed below are T cell receptor beta chains from one sample, sequenced in a study of cytotoxic CD8 clonotypes in ibrutinib-treated CLL. Using immunoSEQ multiplex PCR, the repertoire was profiled, and TCRdb retains in-frame clones only, with some absent. This table has more than 85,000 clones, 60% to 80% appearing once. The source was PBMCs, collected after 12 months of ibrutinib treatment. These receptors were collected from a human donor with chronic lymphocytic leukemia. The CDR3 runs from the conserved cysteine through the conserved F or W. A D gene is named only where the DNA matches it firmly. Only some rows state a clone size, as once, few, many or a class for expanded clones.

v_gene: TRBV2
d_gene: -
j_gene: TRBJ2-3
abundance: -
CDR3aa: CASSEAGPRDTQYF
CDR3nt: TGTGCCAGCAGTGAAGCAGGGCCGAGGGATACGCAGTATTTT

v_gene: TRBV5-4
d_gene: TRBD2
j_gene: TRBJ2-7
abundance: -
CDR3aa: CASSLASGRGGRYEQYF
CDR3nt: TGTGCCAGCAGCTTGGCCTCTGGGCGGGGGGGCCGCTACGAGCAGTACTTC

v_gene: TRBV20-1
d_gene: -
j_gene: TRBJ1-2
abundance: few
CDR3aa: CSARAEYGYTF
CDR3nt: TGCAGTGCTAGAGCAGAATATGGCTACACCTTC

v_gene: TRBV12-5
d_gene: -
j_gene: TRBJ1-5
abundance: -
CDR3aa: CASGLVPSDRLPQHF
CDR3nt: TGTGCTAGTGGTTTGGTACCCTCCGACAGACTACCCCAGCATTTT

v_gene: TRBV7-9
d_gene: TRBD1
j_gene: TRBJ2-7
abundance: -
CDR3aa: CASSPGQGPDEQYF
CDR3nt: TGTGCCAGCAGCCCCGGACAGGGACCCGACGAGCAGTACTTC

v_gene: TRBV7-2
d_gene: TRBD1
j_gene: TRBJ2-6
abundance: -
CDR3aa: CASSQDWTGVTGANVLTF
CDR3nt: TGTGCCAGCAGCCAAGACTGGACAGGGGTAACGGGGGCCAACGTCCTGACTTTC

v_gene: TRBV19
d_gene: TRBD1
j_gene: TRBJ1-1
abundance: few
CDR3aa: CASSDGGTAYTEAFF
CDR3nt: TGTGCCAGTAGCGACGGGGGGACAGCCTACACTGAAGCTTTCTTT

v_gene: TRBV11-3
d_gene: -
j_gene: TRBJ2-7
abundance: once
CDR3aa: CASSHYASEGGPAYEQYF
CDR3nt: TGTGCCAGCAGCCATTACGCCTCAGAGGGGGGTCCAGCCTACGAGCAGTACTTC

v_gene: TRBV6-5
d_gene: -
j_gene: TRBJ1-2
abundance: -
CDR3aa: CASSSQADPNYGYTF
CDR3nt: TGTGCCAGCAGCTCCCAGGCGGATCCTAACTATGGCTACACCTTC

v_gene: TRBV5-6
d_gene: TRBD1
j_gene: TRBJ1-5
abundance: -
CDR3aa: CASSLGGTGSNQPQHF
CDR3nt: TGTGCCAGCAGCTTAGGGGGCACAGGGAGCAATCAGCCCCAGCATTTT

v_gene: TRBV14
d_gene: -
j_gene: TRBJ2-3
abundance: once
CDR3aa: CASSQVRPLGTDTQYF
CDR3nt: TGTGCCAGCAGCCAAGTACGGCCGTTAGGTACAGATACGCAGTATTTT

v_gene: TRBV28
d_gene: -
j_gene: TRBJ2-7
abundance: -
CDR3aa: CASSPRGYEQYF
CDR3nt: TGTGCCAGCAGCCCAAGGGGTTACGAGCAGTACTTC

v_gene: TRBV11-2
d_gene: -
j_gene: TRBJ2-1
abundance: -
CDR3aa: CASSSETQHEQFF
CDR3nt: TGTGCCAGCAGCTCCGAAACACAACATGAGCAGTTCTTC

v_gene: TRBV13
d_gene: TRBD1
j_gene: TRBJ1-2
abundance: -
CDR3aa: CASSQRQGGFYGYTF
CDR3nt: TGTGCCAGCAGCCAGAGACAGGGAGGTTTCTATGGCTACACCTTC

v_gene: TRBV7-9
d_gene: TRBD2
j_gene: TRBJ2-1
abundance: -
CDR3aa: CASSSAGARDNEQFF
CDR3nt: TGTGCCAGCAGTTCAGCGGGGGCCCGAGACAATGAGCAGTTCTTC

v_gene: TRBV14
d_gene: -
j_gene: TRBJ1-6
abundance: -
CDR3aa: CASSQVALSPLHF
CDR3nt: TGTGCCAGCAGCCAAGTGGCCCTTTCACCCCTCCACTTT

v_gene: TRBV19
d_gene: -
j_gene: TRBJ2-3
abundance: -
CDR3aa: CASRTGDGITDTQYF
CDR3nt: TGTGCCAGTCGTACGGGGGACGGCATCACAGATACGCAGTATTTT

v_gene: TRBV30
d_gene: -
j_gene: TRBJ1-4
abundance: -
CDR3aa: CACSTGGANEKLFF
CDR3nt: TGTGCCTGTAGCACCGGGGGGGCTAATGAAAAACTGTTTTTT

v_gene: TRBV6-5
d_gene: TRBD1
j_gene: TRBJ1-2
abundance: -
CDR3aa: CASSKGQGANYGYTF
CDR3nt: TGTGCCAGCAGTAAGGGACAGGGAGCTAACTATGGCTACACCTTC

v_gene: TRBV29-1
d_gene: TRBD1
j_gene: TRBJ2-2
abundance: -
CDR3aa: CSVSGGMNTGELFF
CDR3nt: TGCAGCGTTTCAGGGGGCATGAACACCGGGGAGCTGTTTTTT

v_gene: TRBV18
d_gene: -
j_gene: TRBJ1-3
abundance: -
CDR3aa: CASSPGDTSGNTIYF
CDR3nt: TGTGCCAGCTCACCCGGGGACACCTCTGGAAACACCATATATTTT

v_gene: TRBV10-3
d_gene: TRBD2
j_gene: TRBJ2-1
abundance: once
CDR3aa: CAIRGTSGGDHNEQFF
CDR3nt: TGTGCCATCAGAGGGACTAGCGGGGGGGATCACAATGAGCAGTTCTTC

v_gene: TRBV15
d_gene: -
j_gene: TRBJ1-4
abundance: -
CDR3aa: CATSSPPGTNEKLFF
CDR3nt: TGTGCCACCAGCAGTCCCCCGGGAACTAATGAAAAACTGTTTTTT

v_gene: TRBV5-6
d_gene: -
j_gene: TRBJ2-4
abundance: -
CDR3aa: CASCLRSAKNIQYF
CDR3nt: TGTGCCAGCTGCCTGAGGTCGGCCAAAAACATTCAGTACTTC

v_gene: TRBV6-5
d_gene: -
j_gene: TRBJ2-7
abundance: -
CDR3aa: CASSSQQVPYEQYF
CDR3nt: TGTGCCAGCAGTTCCCAACAGGTTCCCTACGAGCAGTACTTC

v_gene: TRBV18
d_gene: -
j_gene: TRBJ1-6
abundance: few
CDR3aa: CASSPSDSTLHF
CDR3nt: TGTGCCAGCTCACCGAGCGATTCGACCCTCCACTTT

v_gene: TRBV27
d_gene: TRBD1
j_gene: TRBJ2-1
abundance: many
CDR3aa: CASRLYSGTGAYNEQFF
CDR3nt: TGTGCCAGCAGGCTCTATTCCGGGACAGGGGCCTACAATGAGCAGTTCTTC

v_gene: TRBV11-3
d_gene: -
j_gene: TRBJ2-1
abundance: -
CDR3aa: CASSPTGGSEQFF
CDR3nt: TGTGCCAGCAGCCCGACTGGAGGGAGTGAGCAGTTCTTC

v_gene: TRBV6-6
d_gene: -
j_gene: TRBJ2-5
abundance: few
CDR3aa: CASSAEPKTQYF
CDR3nt: TGTGCCAGCAGCGCGGAACCAAAGACCCAGTACTTC

v_gene: TRBV7-9
d_gene: TRBD1
j_gene: TRBJ1-1
abundance: few
CDR3aa: CASSLGQQGRPEAFF
CDR3nt: TGTGCCAGCAGCTTAGGGCAACAGGGGCGCCCCGAAGCTTTCTTT

v_gene: TRBV28
d_gene: -
j_gene: TRBJ1-2
abundance: -
CDR3aa: CASSLHQGYGYTF
CDR3nt: TGTGCCAGCAGTTTACACCAGGGTTATGGCTACACCTTC

v_gene: TRBV6-1
d_gene: -
j_gene: TRBJ1-2
abundance: -
CDR3aa: CASSLTDNYGYTF
CDR3nt: TGTGCCAGCAGTCTTACAGACAACTATGGCTACACCTTC

v_gene: TRBV7-9
d_gene: -
j_gene: TRBJ1-2
abundance: -
CDR3aa: CASSLGTGSASYGYTF
CDR3nt: TGTGCCAGCAGCTTAGGTACAGGCAGTGCTAGCTATGGCTACACCTTC

v_gene: TRBV5-1
d_gene: -
j_gene: TRBJ2-7
abundance: few
CDR3aa: CASSFGDMVGLEQYF
CDR3nt: TGCGCCAGCAGCTTCGGGGACATGGTAGGTCTCGAGCAGTACTTC

v_gene: TRBV9
d_gene: -
j_gene: TRBJ2-5
abundance: -
CDR3aa: CASSTLTGRLQETQYF
CDR3nt: TGTGCCAGCAGCACATTAACAGGGAGACTTCAAGAGACCCAGTACTTC

v_gene: TRBV29-1
d_gene: -
j_gene: TRBJ2-1
abundance: once
CDR3aa: CSVGTDSYNEQFF
CDR3nt: TGCAGCGTTGGGACCGACTCCTACAATGAGCAGTTCTTC

v_gene: TRBV11-2
d_gene: -
j_gene: TRBJ1-3
abundance: -
CDR3aa: CASSLDRGDIYF
CDR3nt: TGTGCCAGCAGCTTAGATCGGGGGGACATATATTTT

v_gene: TRBV7-2
d_gene: -
j_gene: TRBJ1-1
abundance: -
CDR3aa: CASSLGILGDTEAFF
CDR3nt: TGTGCCAGCAGCTTAGGGATATTAGGGGACACTGAAGCTTTCTTT

v_gene: TRBV5-1
d_gene: TRBD2
j_gene: TRBJ2-7
abundance: -
CDR3aa: CASSPLGTSGGKSSYEQYF
CDR3nt: TGCGCCAGCAGCCCCCTCGGGACTAGCGGGGGGAAAAGCTCCTACGAGCAGTACTTC

v_gene: TRBV9
d_gene: TRBD2
j_gene: TRBJ2-1
abundance: -
CDR3aa: CASSAASSGSSYNEQFF
CDR3nt: TGTGCCAGCAGCGCGGCCTCTAGCGGGAGCTCCTACAATGAGCAGTTCTTC

v_gene: TRBV2
d_gene: -
j_gene: TRBJ1-6
abundance: -
CDR3aa: CASRNRRRGYSPLHF
CDR3nt: TGTGCCAGCAGGAATAGGAGGAGGGGATATTCACCCCTCCACTTT

v_gene: TRBV28
d_gene: -
j_gene: TRBJ1-2
abundance: -
CDR3aa: CASNYPGTGNYGYTF
CDR3nt: TGTGCCAGCAATTATCCGGGGACGGGTAACTATGGCTACACCTTC

v_gene: TRBV9
d_gene: -
j_gene: TRBJ2-3
abundance: -
CDR3aa: CASSVASGHRPSSTDTQYF
CDR3nt: TGTGCCAGCAGCGTAGCATCGGGACACCGGCCCTCTAGCACAGATACGCAGTATTTT

v_gene: TRBV13
d_gene: TRBD1
j_gene: TRBJ1-4
abundance: -
CDR3aa: CASSTKQGSNEKLFF
CDR3nt: TGTGCCAGCAGCACTAAACAGGGGTCTAATGAAAAACTGTTTTTT

v_gene: TRBV6-1
d_gene: TRBD1
j_gene: TRBJ1-6
abundance: -
CDR3aa: CASRSGTGQGSPLHF
CDR3nt: TGTGCCAGCAGATCCGGGACAGGGCAGGGTTCACCCCTCCACTTT

v_gene: TRBV7-2
d_gene: TRBD1
j_gene: TRBJ1-4
abundance: once
CDR3aa: CASSLQGGTTNEKLFF
CDR3nt: TGTGCCAGCAGCTTACAGGGGGGGACAACTAATGAAAAACTGTTTTTT

v_gene: TRBV27
d_gene: -
j_gene: TRBJ2-1
abundance: -
CDR3aa: CASSLRTPSVNEQFF
CDR3nt: TGTGCCAGCAGTTTAAGGACCCCCTCGGTCAATGAGCAGTTCTTC

v_gene: TRBV9
d_gene: -
j_gene: TRBJ1-2
abundance: many
CDR3aa: CASSAGPVNYGYTF
CDR3nt: TGTGCCAGCAGCGCAGGACCGGTGAACTATGGCTACACCTTC

v_gene: TRBV7-2
d_gene: TRBD1
j_gene: TRBJ2-7
abundance: -
CDR3aa: CASSQPTGGGEQYF
CDR3nt: TGTGCCAGCAGCCAGCCGACAGGGGGCGGCGAGCAGTACTTC

v_gene: TRBV6-5
d_gene: TRBD2
j_gene: TRBJ2-7
abundance: few
CDR3aa: CASSYSGTSGGYEQYF
CDR3nt: TGTGCCAGCAGTTACTCGGGGACTAGCGGGGGGTACGAGCAGTACTTC

v_gene: TRBV7-8
d_gene: -
j_gene: TRBJ2-1
abundance: -
CDR3aa: CASSLGTSDNEQFF
CDR3nt: TGTGCCAGCAGCTTAGGAACCAGCGACAATGAGCAGTTCTTC

v_gene: TRBV6-6
d_gene: -
j_gene: TRBJ1-2
abundance: -
CDR3aa: CASRGGASGYTF
CDR3nt: TGTGCCAGTAGGGGGGGCGCGAGTGGCTACACCTTC

v_gene: TRBV6-6
d_gene: -
j_gene: TRBJ1-4
abundance: -
CDR3aa: CASRTPRGRDEKLFF
CDR3nt: TGTGCCAGCAGAACGCCCCGGGGGAGGGATGAAAAACTGTTTTTT

v_gene: TRBV6-6
d_gene: -
j_gene: TRBJ2-3
abundance: few
CDR3aa: CAIRRRDGFADTQYF
CDR3nt: TGTGCCATTAGGCGGCGGGATGGGTTCGCAGATACGCAGTATTTT